This T cell receptor (beta chain) was identified in a study of T cell repertoires in cytomegalovirus infection. Study-wide background: The authors used CMV epitopes that were HLA-C-restricted (recently identified) and HLA-B-restricted (well studied). It can be stated that public TCR beta signatures indicated CMV infection as well as a matching HLA type. General observations from the study: Frequencies of public TCR beta families were cumulated, and this identified carriers of CMV plus the relevant HLA. Within the response measured ex vivo, HLA-C-restricted CMV-specific TCR beta clonotypes were dominant.

TCRdb passed the reads through MiXCR, listing each CDR3 protein once. The sample consists of around 300,000 distinct CDR3 sequences, 25% of them appearing once. The ends were cut back, 1 base at V and 5 bases at J, with 13 bases in the middle. This CDR3 contains 15 residues. Germline CDR1 and CDR2: SGHNT and YYREEE (reference sequence). Details on this clonotype: Its antigen remains unknown.

Sequencing was performed on cultured PBMCs, taken from culture after CMV antigen stimulation. The receptor's source is a human donor in good health (CMV status not recorded). Some clones in this sample may be carry-over from other donors' samples. This rearrangement joins TRBV5-4 to TRBJ2-1, with a weak D call TRBD1 (5 bases). This chain's CDR3 is CASSLRGSTHNEQFF. CDR3 bases: TGTGCCAGCAGCTTGAGGGGCTCTACCCACAATGAGCAGTTCTTC. The full variable domain, with the rest looked up from reference TRBV5-4 and TRBJ2-1, is ETGVTQSPTHLIKTRGQQVTLRCSSQSGHNTVSWYQQALGQGPQFIFQYYREEENGRGNFPPRFSGLQFPNYSSELNVNALELDDSALYLCASSLRGSTHNEQFFGPGTRLTVL.